Here is one T cell receptor beta chain with its context. The target antigen is unknown. The donor population consisted of healthy HIV-negative adults with no recent acute infections or vaccinations. Original processing methods: Sequence data from immunoSEQ were junction-only and lacked quality scores; consequently, filtering differed. Here immunoSEQ multiplex PCR was the method, and the copy in TCRdb shows in-frame clones only, minus some. V, J and clone size reflect that table, while D and trimming were determined from the DNA. This sample carries about 2.4 million clones, approximately 94% of them seen once, and the ten largest clones take about 0.13%. This entry is derived from a study of shared clonotypes between healthy human individuals. General study points: The study found lower generation probabilities in non-shared clonotypes than in those shared by all four donors.

The germline V gene encodes CDR1 GTSNPN and CDR2 SVGIG (reference sequence). The CDR3 runs to 16 residues. Deletions cut 8 bases from V and 0 bases from J, with 17 bases between. The origin of this receptor is a man younger than 30 in good health. The sequenced material came from naive CD4+ T cells sorted from blood. Documented subset: CD45RA+ positively selected. The rearrangement links TRBV30 to TRBJ2-6; D is undetermined. CDR3 protein: CALTAATPSGANVLTF. Written as DNA, the CDR3 is TGTGCCCTAACCGCCGCGACACCCTCTGGGGCCAACGTCCTGACTTTC.